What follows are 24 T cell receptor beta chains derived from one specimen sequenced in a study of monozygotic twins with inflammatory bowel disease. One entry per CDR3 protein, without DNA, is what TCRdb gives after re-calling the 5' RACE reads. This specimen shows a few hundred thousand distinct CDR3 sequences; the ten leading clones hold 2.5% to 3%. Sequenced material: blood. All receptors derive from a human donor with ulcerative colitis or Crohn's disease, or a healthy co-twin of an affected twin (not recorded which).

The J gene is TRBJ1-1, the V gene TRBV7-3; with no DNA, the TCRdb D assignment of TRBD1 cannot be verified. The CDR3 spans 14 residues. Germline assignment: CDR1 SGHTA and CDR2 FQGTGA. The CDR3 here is CASSPLYRGPGAFF.

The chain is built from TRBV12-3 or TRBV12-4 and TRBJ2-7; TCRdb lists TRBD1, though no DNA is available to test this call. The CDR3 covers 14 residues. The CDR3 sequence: CASSFRGIVHEQYF.

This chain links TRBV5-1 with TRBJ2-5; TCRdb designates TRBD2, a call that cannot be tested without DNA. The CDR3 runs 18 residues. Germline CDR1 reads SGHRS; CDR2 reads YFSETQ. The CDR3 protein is CASSSGLAGFRWQETQYF. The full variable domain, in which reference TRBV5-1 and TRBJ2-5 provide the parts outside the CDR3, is KAGVTQTPRYLIKTRGQQVTLSCSPISGHRSVSWYQQTPGQGLQFLFEYFSETQRNKGNFPGRFSGRQFSNSRSEMNVSTLELGDSALYLCASSSGLAGFRWQETQYFGPGTRLLVL.

CDR3 residues: CASSFPRVLQHRAKNIQYF. This sequence joins TRBV27 and TRBJ2-4; lacking DNA, the TRBD1 call made by TCRdb goes unchecked. The CDR3 is 19 residues long. The germline V gene has CDR1 MNHEY and CDR2 SMNVEV (reference sequence).

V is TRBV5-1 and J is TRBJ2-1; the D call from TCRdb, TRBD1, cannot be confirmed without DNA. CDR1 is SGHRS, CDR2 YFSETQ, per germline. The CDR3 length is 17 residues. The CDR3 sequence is CASSLIGGTGDANEQFF.

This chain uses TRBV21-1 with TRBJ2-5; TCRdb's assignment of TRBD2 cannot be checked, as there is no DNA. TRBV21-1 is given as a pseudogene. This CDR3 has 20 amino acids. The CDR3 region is CASSYPSLTQSGVYQETQYF.

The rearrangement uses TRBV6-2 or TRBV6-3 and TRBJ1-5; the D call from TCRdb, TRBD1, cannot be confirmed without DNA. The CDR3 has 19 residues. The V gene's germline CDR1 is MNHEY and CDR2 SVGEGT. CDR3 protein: CASSYQVLRGVYSNQPQHF.

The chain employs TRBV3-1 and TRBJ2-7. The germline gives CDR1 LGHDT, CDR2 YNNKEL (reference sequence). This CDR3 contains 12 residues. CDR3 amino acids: CASSQGVYEQYF.

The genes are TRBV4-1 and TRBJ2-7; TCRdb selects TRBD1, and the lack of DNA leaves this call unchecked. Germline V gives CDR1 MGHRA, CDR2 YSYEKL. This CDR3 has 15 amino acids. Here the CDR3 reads CASSRPGQGGHEQYF.

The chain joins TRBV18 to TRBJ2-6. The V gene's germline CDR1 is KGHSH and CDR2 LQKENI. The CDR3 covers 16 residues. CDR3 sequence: CASSPPSQAGANVLTF.

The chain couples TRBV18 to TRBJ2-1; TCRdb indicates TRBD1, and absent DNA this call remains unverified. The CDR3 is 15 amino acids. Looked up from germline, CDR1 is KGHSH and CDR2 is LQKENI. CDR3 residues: CASSPRQGYDNEQFF.

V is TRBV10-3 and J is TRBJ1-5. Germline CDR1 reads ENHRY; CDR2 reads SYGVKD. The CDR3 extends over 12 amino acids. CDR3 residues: CAISESTGPQHF.

The CDR3 reads CSAARWTGEADTQYF. The chain has TRBV20-1 and TRBJ2-3; TCRdb picks TRBD1, but there is no DNA to check that call. CDR1 DFQATT and CDR2 SNEGSKA come from the germline V gene (reference sequence). This CDR3 spans 15 amino acids.

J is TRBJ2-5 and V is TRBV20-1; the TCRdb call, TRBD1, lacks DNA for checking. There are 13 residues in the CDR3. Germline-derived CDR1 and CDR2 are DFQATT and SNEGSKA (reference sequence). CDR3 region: CSAPRTGRETQYF.

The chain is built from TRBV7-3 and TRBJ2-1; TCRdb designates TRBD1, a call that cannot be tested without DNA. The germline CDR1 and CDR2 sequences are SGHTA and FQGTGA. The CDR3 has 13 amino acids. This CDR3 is CASSFGQHNEQFF.

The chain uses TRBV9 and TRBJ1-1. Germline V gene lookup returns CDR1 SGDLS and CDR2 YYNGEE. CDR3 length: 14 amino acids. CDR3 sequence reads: CASSVQQQNTEAFF.

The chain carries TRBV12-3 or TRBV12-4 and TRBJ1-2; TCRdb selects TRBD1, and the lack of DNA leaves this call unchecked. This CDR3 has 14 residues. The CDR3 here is CASRPTGGIYGYTF.

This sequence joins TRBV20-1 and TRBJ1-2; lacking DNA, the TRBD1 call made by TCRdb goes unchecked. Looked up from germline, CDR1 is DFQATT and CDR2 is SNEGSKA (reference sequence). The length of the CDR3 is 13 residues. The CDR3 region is CSAVGTGIGGYTF.

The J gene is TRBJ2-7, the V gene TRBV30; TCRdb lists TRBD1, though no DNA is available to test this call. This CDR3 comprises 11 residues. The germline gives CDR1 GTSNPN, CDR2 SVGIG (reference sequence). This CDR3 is CAWSPGDEQYF.

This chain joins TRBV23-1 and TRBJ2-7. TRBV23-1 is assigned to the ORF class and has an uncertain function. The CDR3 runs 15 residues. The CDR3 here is CASSQPGNRSYEQYF.

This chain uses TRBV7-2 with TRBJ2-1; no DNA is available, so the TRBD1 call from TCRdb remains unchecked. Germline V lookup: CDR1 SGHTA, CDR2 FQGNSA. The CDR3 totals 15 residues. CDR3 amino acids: CASSNTRDREYEQFF.

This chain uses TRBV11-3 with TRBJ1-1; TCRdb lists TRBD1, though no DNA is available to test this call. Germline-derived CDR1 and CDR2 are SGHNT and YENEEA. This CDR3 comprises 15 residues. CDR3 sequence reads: CASSLDGQGYTEAFF.

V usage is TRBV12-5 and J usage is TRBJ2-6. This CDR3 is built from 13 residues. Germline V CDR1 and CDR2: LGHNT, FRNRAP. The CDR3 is CASDSPGANVLTF.

The CDR3 sequence is CASSMDRGVFVAQHF. The V gene is TRBV2, the J gene TRBJ1-5; checking the TCRdb D call of TRBD1 is not possible without DNA. The CDR3 consists of 15 residues. Germline loops: CDR1 SNHLY, CDR2 FYNNEI.